One and the same sample provided the 6 T cell receptor beta chains below, sequenced in a study of vaccination and CD4 T cells after COVID-19. The Oncomine TCR Beta short-read assay sequenced DNA from cultured CD4+ T cells. TCRdb processed the PCR reads anew with MiXCR; each CDR3 protein has one entry. The sample contains 15,000 to 20,000 distinct CDR3 sequences, approximately 50% of which appear only once. These TCRs' antigens remain unknown. The treatment here: approximately 9-day PBMC culture with coronavirus spike peptide pools or control peptides (ViraFEST assay). The sequencing sample was made of CD4+ T cells from blood, cultured in vitro. The receptors stem from a human donor who had recovered from COVID-19.

This sequence joins TRBV29-1 and TRBJ2-5; D may be TRBD2 (5 bases). The CDR3 is made up of 13 amino acids. In germline, CDR1 is SQVTM, CDR2 ANQGSEA. V lost 7 bases and J lost 5, with 17 bases in between. Here the CDR3 reads CSGAFGVGETQYF. As DNA, the CDR3 is TGCAGCGGCGCTTTCGGGGTTGGGGAGACCCAGTACTTC.

The chain couples TRBV2 to TRBJ1-4, with D unresolved. This CDR3 region has 13 residues. The ends were cut back, 5 bases at V and 4 bases at J, with 8 bases in the middle. Germline V gene data show CDR1 as SNHLY and CDR2 as FYNNEI. CDR3 coding DNA: TGTGCCAGCAGTCCGAGCCTTAATGAAAAACTGTTTTTT. Translation: CASSPSLNEKLFF.

This clonotype showed up just a few times. The CDR3 nucleotides read TGTGCCAGTAGCCCGAGGACAGGGGATGGCTACACCTTC. Protein: CASSPRTGDGYTF. The chain links TRBV19 to TRBJ1-2; 9 bases are shared with TRBD1. The J segment lost 6 bases and the V segment lost 6 bases, leaving 5 bases of the junction unmatched. CDR3 size: 13 residues. Germline CDR1 is LNHDA and CDR2 is SQIVND (reference sequence).

This clonotype was found a few times. The V call is TRBV30, the J call TRBJ1-5; D not certain. From germline, CDR1 is GTSNPN and CDR2 SVGIG (reference sequence). With 3 bases removed from V and 2 bases from J, the gap between germline ends came to 17 bases. The CDR3 is 16 amino acids. The CDR3 DNA sequence: TGTGCCTGGAGGGCCCAAGGGTGGAAGGGCAATCAGCCCCAGCATTTT. Translation: CAWRAQGWKGNQPQHF.

This chain joins TRBV27 and TRBJ2-1, with D perhaps matching TRBD2 (6 bases). The ends were cut back, 6 bases at V and 0 bases at J, with 6 bases in the middle. The CDR3 is made up of 13 amino acids. The V gene's germline CDR1 is MNHEY and CDR2 SMNVEV (reference sequence). CDR3 bases: TGTGCCAGCAGGCGGGACTCCTACAATGAGCAGTTCTTC. Protein sequence: CASRRDSYNEQFF.

The chain carries TRBV20-1 and TRBJ2-7; D is tentatively TRBD1 or TRBD2 (6 bases each). Germline V gene data show CDR1 as DFQATT and CDR2 as SNEGSKA (reference sequence). V lost 7 bases, J lost 1 base, and 14 bases lay in between. The CDR3 totals 13 residues. As DNA, the CDR3 is TGCAGTGTGGGGGGACACTCTTCCTACGAGCAGTACTTC. This translates into CSVGGHSSYEQYF.